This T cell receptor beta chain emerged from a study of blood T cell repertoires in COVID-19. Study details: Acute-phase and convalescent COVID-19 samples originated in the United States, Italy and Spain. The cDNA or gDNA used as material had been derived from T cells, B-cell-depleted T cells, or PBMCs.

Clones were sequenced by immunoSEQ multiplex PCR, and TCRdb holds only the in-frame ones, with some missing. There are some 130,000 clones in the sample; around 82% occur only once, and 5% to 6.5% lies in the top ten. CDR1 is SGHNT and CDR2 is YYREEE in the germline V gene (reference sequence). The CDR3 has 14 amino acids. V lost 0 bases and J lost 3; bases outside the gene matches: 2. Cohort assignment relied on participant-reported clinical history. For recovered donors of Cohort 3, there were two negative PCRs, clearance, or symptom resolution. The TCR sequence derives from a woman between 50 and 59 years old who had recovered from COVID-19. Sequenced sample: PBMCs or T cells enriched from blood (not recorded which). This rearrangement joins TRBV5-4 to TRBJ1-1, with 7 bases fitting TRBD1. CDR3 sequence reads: CASSLVDRDTEAFF. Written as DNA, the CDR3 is TGTGCCAGCAGCTTGGTCGACAGGGACACTGAAGCTTTCTTT.